The text below deals with one T cell receptor beta chain. Germline loops: CDR1 SGHRS, CDR2 YFSETQ. The germline V and J ends were trimmed by 0 bases and 2 bases, with 10 bases remaining between them. The CDR3 is 15 amino acids. The entry originates in a study of OX40 agonist ivuxolimab in advanced cancers. Sequencing used immunoSEQ multiplex PCR; TCRdb keeps in-frame clones, though not all of them. The sample holds about 68,000 clones, less than 95% seen once. The chain is built from TRBV5-1 and TRBJ2-3; D call uncertain. The receptor was derived from an adult with an advanced solid tumor such as melanoma, head and neck, liver or kidney cancer. This specimen was CD4+ or CD8+ T cells sorted from blood, taken in a trial of the OX40 agonist ivuxolimab. The CDR3 spells CASSLEGKATDTQYF. The CDR3 DNA is TGCGCCAGCAGCTTGGAAGGGAAGGCCACAGATACGCAGTATTTT.